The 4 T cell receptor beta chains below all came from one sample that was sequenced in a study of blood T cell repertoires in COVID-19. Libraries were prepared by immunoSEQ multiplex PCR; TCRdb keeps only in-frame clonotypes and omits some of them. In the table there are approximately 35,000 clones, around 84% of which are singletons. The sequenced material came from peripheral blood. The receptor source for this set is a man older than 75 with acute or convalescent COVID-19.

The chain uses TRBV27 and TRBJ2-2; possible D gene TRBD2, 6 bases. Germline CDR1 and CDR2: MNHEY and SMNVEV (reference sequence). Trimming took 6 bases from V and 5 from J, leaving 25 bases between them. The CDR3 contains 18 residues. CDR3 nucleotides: TGTGCCAGCAGACTACCCTATCCGGGACTTAGGATAACCGGGGAGCTGTTTTTT. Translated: CASRLPYPGLRITGELFF.

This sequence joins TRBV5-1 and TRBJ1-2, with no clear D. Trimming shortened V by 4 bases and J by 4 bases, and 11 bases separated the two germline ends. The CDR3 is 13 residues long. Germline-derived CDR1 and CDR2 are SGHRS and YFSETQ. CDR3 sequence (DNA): TGCGCCAGCAGCGAACCGGGAACCTATGGCTACACCTTC. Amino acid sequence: CASSEPGTYGYTF.

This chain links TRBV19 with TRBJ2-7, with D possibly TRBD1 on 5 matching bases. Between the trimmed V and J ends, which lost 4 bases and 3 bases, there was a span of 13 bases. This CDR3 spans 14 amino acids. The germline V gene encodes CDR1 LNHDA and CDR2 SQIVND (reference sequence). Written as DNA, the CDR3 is TGTGCCAGTAGTACTATAGGGGTTGACTACGAGCAGTACTTC. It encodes CASSTIGVDYEQYF.

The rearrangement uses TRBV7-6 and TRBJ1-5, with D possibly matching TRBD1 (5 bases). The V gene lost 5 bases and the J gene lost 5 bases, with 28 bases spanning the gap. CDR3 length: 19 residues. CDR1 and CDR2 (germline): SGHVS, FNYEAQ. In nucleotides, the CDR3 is TGTGCCAGCAGCCCCGGGGGGGATCGGAGAACCGGAACTTATCAGCCCCAGCATTTT. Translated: CASSPGGDRRTGTYQPQHF.